Listed here is a single T cell receptor beta chain. The sample comes from a study of preoperative IRX-2 immunotherapy in early breast cancer. Method: immunoSEQ multiplex PCR; TCRdb's copy keeps in-frame clones and lacks some. Of around 25,000 clones listed, roughly 95% were seen once; the top ten hold roughly 15%. This CDR3 is 18 amino acids long. Germline trimming cut 2 bases from V and 5 bases from J; bases unmatched to any gene: 14. Germline-derived CDR1 and CDR2 are WNHNN and SYGVQD (reference sequence). Documented treatment: preoperative locoregional IRX-2 cytokine immunotherapy. Preoperative locoregional IRX-2 cytokine immunotherapy was tested in the phase Ib source study.

The chain carries TRBV10-1 and TRBJ2-1; 8 bases fit TRBD1. The sequenced sample was tumor tissue, obtained after IRX-2 immunotherapy. The sequence came from a human donor with breast cancer. Here the CDR3 reads CASSESGWGQTGDNEQFF. Here the CDR3 DNA reads TGCGCCAGCAGTGAGAGTGGGTGGGGGCAGACAGGGGACAATGAGCAGTTCTTC.